This is a list of T cell receptor beta chains from one sample in a study of blood T cell repertoires in COVID-19. Measured with immunoSEQ multiplex PCR; TCRdb has only the in-frame clones, and not every one. Here the sample spans 150,000 to 200,000 clones, approximately 83% being singletons. Input material: peripheral blood. The receptors come from a man aged 45-65 years with active or convalescent COVID-19. Each CDR3 is given with its conserved first and last residue. D genes are given only for firm matches. Not all rows give a size; the values are once, few, many and, for expanded clones, a class.

d_gene,abundance,j_gene,v_gene,CDR3aa,CDR3nt
TRBD2,-,TRBJ2-3,TRBV10-3,CAIRGGLAGTDTQYF,TGTGCCATCAGGGGGGGACTAGCGGGCACAGATACGCAGTATTTT
TRBD1,-,TRBJ1-2,TRBV18,CASSRTGAYGYTF,TGTGCCAGCTCTCGGACAGGGGCCTATGGCTACACCTTC
TRBD1,-,TRBJ1-2,TRBV27,CASSSGQGAGGYTF,TGTGCCAGCAGTTCCGGACAGGGGGCGGGTGGCTACACCTTC
TRBD1,once,TRBJ1-2,TRBV2,CASSSETGGPYGYTF,TGTGCCAGCAGCTCAGAGACAGGGGGCCCATATGGCTACACCTTC
-,-,TRBJ1-6,TRBV7-9,CASSLIDRSSPLHF,TGTGCCAGCAGCTTAATTGACAGGAGCTCACCCCTCCACTTT
TRBD1,-,TRBJ1-1,TRBV5-6,CASSLDRVSNTEAFF,TGTGCCAGCAGCTTAGACAGGGTTTCGAACACTGAAGCTTTCTTT
TRBD2,-,TRBJ2-7,TRBV10-2,CASRPEAGGYYEQYF,TGCGCCAGCAGGCCGGAAGCGGGAGGTTACTACGAGCAGTACTTC
-,-,TRBJ1-6,TRBV7-9,CASSSRQSSNSPLHF,TGTGCCAGCAGCTCTCGACAGTCATCCAATTCACCCCTCCACTTT
TRBD1,-,TRBJ2-5,TRBV6-5,CASSYLTGSETQYF,TGTGCCAGCAGTTACTTGACAGGGAGTGAGACCCAGTACTTC
TRBD1,-,TRBJ2-7,TRBV6-5,CASSDGTGASYEQYF,TGTGCCAGCAGCGATGGGACAGGGGCCTCCTACGAGCAGTACTTC
TRBD1,-,TRBJ2-7,TRBV4-2,CASSQFSTGGYEQYF,TGTGCCAGCAGCCAATTCAGCACAGGGGGCTACGAGCAGTACTTC
TRBD1,-,TRBJ1-5,TRBV6-2/TRBV6-3,CASSSGTVVTSNQPQHF,TGTGCCAGCAGTTCCGGGACAGTAGTAACTAGCAATCAGCCCCAGCATTTT
TRBD1,-,TRBJ1-1,TRBV20-1,CSVGGPEAFF,TGCAGCGTAGGGGGCCCTGAAGCTTTCTTT
-,-,TRBJ2-1,TRBV7-9,CASSLAYEQFF,TGTGCCAGCAGCTTAGCCTATGAGCAGTTCTTC
-,few,TRBJ2-3,TRBV7-9,CASSLDYSGITDTQYF,TGTGCCAGCAGCTTAGACTACAGCGGAATCACAGATACGCAGTATTTT
-,-,TRBJ1-5,TRBV18,CASSPMGGLISNQPQHF,TGTGCCAGCTCACCGATGGGGGGGCTGATTAGCAATCAGCCCCAGCATTTT
TRBD1,-,TRBJ2-1,TRBV18,CASSLRGPGTASHNEQFF,TGTGCCAGCTCACTAAGGGGGCCCGGGACAGCATCTCACAATGAGCAGTTCTTC
-,-,TRBJ1-4,TRBV28,CASRVSGQGDEKLFF,TGTGCCAGCAGGGTATCGGGACAAGGGGATGAAAAACTGTTTTTT
-,-,TRBJ2-7,TRBV29-1,CSVETPRSGQYF,TGCAGCGTTGAAACACCTAGGTCGGGGCAGTACTTC
TRBD2,-,TRBJ2-1,TRBV6-4,CASISSGSKSYNEQFF,TGTGCCAGCATATCGAGCGGGAGTAAATCCTACAATGAGCAGTTCTTC
TRBD1,-,TRBJ1-2,TRBV27,CASSPRTDRGHYGYTF,TGTGCCAGCAGTCCCCGAACTGACAGGGGGCATTATGGCTACACCTTC
-,-,TRBJ2-2,TRBV29-1,CSVGGGMSTGELFF,TGCAGCGTTGGGGGCGGGATGAGTACCGGGGAGCTGTTTTTT
-,-,TRBJ1-2,TRBV12-3/TRBV12-4,CASSQNYGYTF,TGTGCCAGCAGTCAGAACTATGGCTACACCTTC
TRBD2,-,TRBJ2-3,TRBV9,CASSRRLAGMGDTQYF,TGTGCCAGCAGTCGGCGGTTAGCGGGAATGGGAGATACGCAGTATTTT
TRBD2,-,TRBJ2-7,TRBV7-6,CASSPGLAGTNEQYF,TGTGCCAGCAGCCCCGGACTAGCGGGGACAAACGAGCAGTACTTC
TRBD1,-,TRBJ1-4,TRBV6-1,CASSDRQGKWELFF,TGTGCCAGCAGTGACAGACAGGGGAAGTGGGAACTGTTTTTT
-,-,TRBJ2-7,TRBV4-1,CASSQEWTVSYEQYF,TGCGCCAGCAGCCAAGAATGGACAGTGAGCTACGAGCAGTACTTC
-,-,TRBJ2-3,TRBV2,CASSELLAVSTDTQYF,TGTGCCAGCAGTGAATTACTAGCTGTTAGCACAGATACGCAGTATTTT
-,-,TRBJ1-1,TRBV5-4,CASSLLANTEAFF,TGTGCCAGCAGCTTGTTGGCGAACACTGAAGCTTTCTTT
-,-,TRBJ1-2,TRBV3-1/TRBV3-2,CASSQARTVYGYTF,TGTGCCAGCAGCCAAGCTAGGACAGTCTATGGCTACACCTTC
-,-,TRBJ1-2,TRBV6-5,CASRKGQGFGYGYTF,TGTGCCAGCAGGAAAGGGCAGGGCTTTGGCTATGGCTACACCTTC
TRBD2,-,TRBJ2-6,TRBV5-1,CASSPSGGLSGANVLTF,TGCGCCAGCAGCCCTAGCGGGGGCCTCTCTGGGGCCAACGTCCTGACTTTC